This T cell receptor beta chain is from a study of CD8 T cells in ankylosing spondylitis. This CDR3 is 16 amino acids long. Trimming at V came to 4 bases and at J to 2 bases, leaving 5 bases not matched to a gene. Germline lookup yields CDR1 MNHEY and CDR2 SVGAGI. Notes on the study in general: Matched ankylosing spondylitis synovial fluid reportedly showed significant enrichment of disease-linked clones. Among TCR beta sequences, a motif of several highly homologous variants appeared characteristic of ankylosing spondylitis blood. CD8+ disease-linked clones were present at relatively low frequencies in blood.

The table lists this clonotype with a few counts. What it recognizes is unknown. TCRdb redid the calling of the 5' RACE reads with MiXCR, one entry per CDR3 protein. The profile shows 160,000 or so distinct CDR3 sequences, 9.5% to 10% of them singletons. Sequencing used blood, either unsorted or a sorted T cell fraction (not recorded which). This chain connects TRBV6-5 to TRBJ2-2; 9 bases match TRBD2. The receptor was derived from a female donor with ankylosing spondylitis or in good health (not recorded which). CDR3 coding DNA: TGTGCCAGCAGTTTACAGCGGGAGGCTAACACCGGGGAGCTGTTTTTT. Translated, it gives CASSLQREANTGELFF.